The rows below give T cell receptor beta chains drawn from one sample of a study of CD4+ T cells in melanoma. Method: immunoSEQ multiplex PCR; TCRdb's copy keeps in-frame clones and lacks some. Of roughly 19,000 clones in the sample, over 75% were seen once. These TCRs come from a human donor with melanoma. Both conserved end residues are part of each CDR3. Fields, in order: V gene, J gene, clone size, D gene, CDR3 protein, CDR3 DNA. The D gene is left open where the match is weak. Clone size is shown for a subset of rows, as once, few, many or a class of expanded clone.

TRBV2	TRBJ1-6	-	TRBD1	CASGQETSSPLHF	TGTGCCAGCGGACAGGAGACAAGTTCACCCCTCCACTTT
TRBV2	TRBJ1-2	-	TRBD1	CASSDGGQGRNYGYTF	TGTGCCAGCAGTGATGGGGGACAGGGGAGGAACTATGGCTACACCTTC
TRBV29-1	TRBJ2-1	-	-	CSVEELGLSNLFNEQFF	TGCAGCGTTGAAGAGTTGGGACTGTCGAATCTCTTCAATGAGCAGTTCTTC
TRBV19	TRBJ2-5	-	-	CASAGLGETQYF	TGTGCCAGTGCCGGGCTAGGAGAGACCCAGTACTTC
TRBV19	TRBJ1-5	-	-	CASSLQTGAREPQHF	TGTGCCAGTAGTCTCCAGACAGGAGCTAGAGAGCCCCAGCATTTT
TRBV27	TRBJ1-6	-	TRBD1	CASARTGANSPLHF	TGTGCCAGCGCCAGGACAGGGGCGAATTCACCCCTCCACTTT
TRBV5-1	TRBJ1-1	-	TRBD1	CASSSEGATAEAFF	TGCGCCAGCAGCTCGGAGGGGGCGACGGCTGAAGCTTTCTTT
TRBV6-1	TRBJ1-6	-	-	CASSVDPRGNSPLHF	TGTGCCAGCAGTGTCGACCCTCGCGGTAATTCACCCCTCCACTTT
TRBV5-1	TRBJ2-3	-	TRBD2	CASSSGTSGGAGLDTQYF	TGCGCCAGCAGCTCCGGGACTAGCGGGGGGGCCGGTTTGGATACGCAGTATTTT
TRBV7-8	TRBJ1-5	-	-	CASSLERSLAGDQPQHF	TGTGCCAGCAGCTTAGAACGATCCCTGGCAGGGGATCAGCCCCAGCATTTT
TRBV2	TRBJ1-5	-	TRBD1	CASRGGTGYFSNQPQHF	TGTGCCAGCAGGGGCGGGACAGGGTATTTTAGCAATCAGCCCCAGCATTTT
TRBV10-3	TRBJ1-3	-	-	CAISEPQVAGNTIYF	TGTGCCATCAGTGAGCCGCAGGTAGCTGGAAACACCATATATTTT
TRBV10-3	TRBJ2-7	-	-	CAISESPQRNSYEQYF	TGTGCCATCAGTGAGAGTCCCCAGCGGAACTCCTACGAGCAGTACTTC
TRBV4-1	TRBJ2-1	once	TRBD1	CASSQILAGTGLNEQFF	TGCGCCAGCAGCCAAATACTAGCCGGGACAGGACTTAATGAGCAGTTCTTC
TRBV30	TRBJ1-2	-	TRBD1	CAWSPRRRVQGNHGYTF	TGTGCCTGGAGTCCCCGGCGTCGGGTACAGGGGAACCATGGCTACACCTTC
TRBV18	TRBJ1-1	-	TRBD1	CASSGTGGVEAFF	TGTGCCAGCTCAGGTACAGGGGGGGTTGAAGCTTTCTTT
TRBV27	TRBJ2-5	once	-	CASGYGPEETQYF	TGTGCCAGCGGATACGGACCCGAAGAGACCCAGTACTTC
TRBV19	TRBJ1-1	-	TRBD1	CASRGETGGINTEAFF	TGTGCCAGTAGGGGAGAGACAGGGGGCATAAACACTGAAGCTTTCTTT
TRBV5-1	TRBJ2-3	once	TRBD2	CASSLRTSGATDTQYF	TGCGCCAGCAGCCTGCGGACTAGCGGGGCGACAGATACGCAGTATTTT
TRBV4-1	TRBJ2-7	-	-	CASSQNLGPYEQYF	TGCGCCAGCAGCCAAAATTTGGGACCCTACGAGCAGTACTTC
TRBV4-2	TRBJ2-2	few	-	CASSPRTGTGELFF	TGTGCCAGCAGCCCGAGGACGGGGACCGGGGAGCTGTTTTTT
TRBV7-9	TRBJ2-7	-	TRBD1	CASSVGQAYEQYF	TGTGCCAGCAGCGTGGGACAGGCCTACGAGCAGTACTTC
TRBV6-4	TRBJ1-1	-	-	CASSTTANTEAFF	TGTGCCAGCAGTACGACAGCGAACACTGAAGCTTTCTTT
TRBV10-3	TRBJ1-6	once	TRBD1	CAISFSGTGDNSPLHF	TGTGCCATCAGTTTTTCCGGGACAGGGGATAATTCACCCCTTCACTTT
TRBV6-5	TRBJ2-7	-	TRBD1	CASSYSRDRGHEQYF	TGTGCCAGCAGTTACTCCCGGGACAGGGGCCACGAGCAGTACTTC
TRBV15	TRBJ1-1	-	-	CATSRGGWNTEAFF	TGTGCCACCAGCAGAGGGGGGTGGAACACTGAAGCTTTCTTT
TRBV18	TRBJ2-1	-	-	CASSPRSDYTNEQFF	TGTGCCAGCTCACCACGCTCGGACTATACGAATGAGCAGTTCTTC
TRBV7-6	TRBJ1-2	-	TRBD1	CASSLGTGGYGYTF	TGTGCCAGCAGCTTAGGGACAGGGGGGTATGGCTACACCTTC
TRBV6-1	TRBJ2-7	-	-	CASSGNLYEQYF	TGTGCCAGCAGTGGAAACTTGTACGAGCAGTACTTC
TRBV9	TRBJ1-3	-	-	CASSALGAGNTIYF	TGTGCCAGCAGCGCTTTGGGGGCCGGAAACACCATATATTTT
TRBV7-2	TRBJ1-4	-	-	CASSLVARSNEKLFF	TGTGCCAGCAGCTTAGTAGCCAGGAGTAATGAAAAACTGTTTTTT
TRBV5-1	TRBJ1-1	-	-	CASSLALARGLNTEAFF	TGCGCCAGCAGCTTGGCCTTGGCCAGGGGACTGAACACTGAAGCTTTCTTT
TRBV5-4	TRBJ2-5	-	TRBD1	CASSGGQGAFETQYF	TGTGCCAGCAGCGGTGGACAGGGGGCGTTTGAGACCCAGTACTTC
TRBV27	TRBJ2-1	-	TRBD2	CASSFPSGGGNEQFF	TGTGCCAGCAGTTTTCCTAGCGGGGGGGGCAATGAGCAGTTCTTC
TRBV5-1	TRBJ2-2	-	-	CASSLRVGTAGELFF	TGCGCCAGCAGCTTGAGGGTGGGAACGGCCGGGGAGCTGTTTTTT
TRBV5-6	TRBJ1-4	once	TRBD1	CASSADRVGEKLFF	TGTGCCAGCAGCGCCGACAGGGTTGGGGAAAAACTGTTTTTT
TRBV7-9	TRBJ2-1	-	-	CASSEGGDFYNEQFF	TGTGCCAGCAGCGAAGGCGGGGATTTTTACAATGAGCAGTTCTTC